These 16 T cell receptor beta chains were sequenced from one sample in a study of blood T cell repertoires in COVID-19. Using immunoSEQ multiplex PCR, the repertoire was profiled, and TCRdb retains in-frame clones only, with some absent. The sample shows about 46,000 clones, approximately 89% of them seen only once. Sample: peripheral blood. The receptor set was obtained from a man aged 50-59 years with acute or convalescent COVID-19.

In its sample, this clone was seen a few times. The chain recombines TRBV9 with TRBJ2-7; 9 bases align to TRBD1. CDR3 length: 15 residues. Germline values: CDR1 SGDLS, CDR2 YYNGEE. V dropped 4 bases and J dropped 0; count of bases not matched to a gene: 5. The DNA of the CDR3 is TGTGCCAGCAGCTTCAGGGACAGGGCCTCCTACGAGCAGTACTTC. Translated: CASSFRDRASYEQYF.

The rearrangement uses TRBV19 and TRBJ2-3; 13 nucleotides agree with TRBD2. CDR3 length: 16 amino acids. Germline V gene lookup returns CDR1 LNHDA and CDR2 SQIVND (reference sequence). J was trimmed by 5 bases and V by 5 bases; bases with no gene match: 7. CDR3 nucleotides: TGTGCCAGTAGTGCGGGACTAGCGGGGAGTAAAGATACGCAGTATTTT. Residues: CASSAGLAGSKDTQYF.

Here the CDR3 reads CASSPFLGQGDYGYTF. CDR3 DNA: TGTGCCAGCAGTCCATTTCTTGGACAGGGGGACTATGGCTACACCTTC. The rearrangement links TRBV27 to TRBJ1-2; 10 nucleotides align to TRBD1. CDR1 and CDR2 from the germline V gene are MNHEY and SMNVEV (reference sequence). The CDR3 is made up of 16 amino acids. The trim removed 5 bases at V and 3 bases at J, leaving 9 bases unmatched.

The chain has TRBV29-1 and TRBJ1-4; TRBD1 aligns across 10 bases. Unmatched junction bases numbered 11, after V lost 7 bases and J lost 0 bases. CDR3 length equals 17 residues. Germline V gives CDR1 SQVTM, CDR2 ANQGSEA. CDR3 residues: CSATGTGVFATNEKLFF. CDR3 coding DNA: TGCAGCGCAACCGGGACAGGGGTATTTGCAACTAATGAAAAACTGTTTTTT.

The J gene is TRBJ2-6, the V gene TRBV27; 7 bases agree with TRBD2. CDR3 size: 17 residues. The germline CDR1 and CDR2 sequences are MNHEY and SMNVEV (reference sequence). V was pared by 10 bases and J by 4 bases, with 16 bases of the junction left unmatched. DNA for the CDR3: TGTGCCACCCGCCGGGGGAGGGATAGATCCGGGGCCAACGTCCTGACTTTC. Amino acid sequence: CATRRGRDRSGANVLTF.

The CDR3 nucleotides read TGTGCCAGCAGCTACACGACCGGGACAGGGAATGTCAATGAGCAGTTCTTC. This encodes CASSYTTGTGNVNEQFF. The gene calls are TRBV3-1 (or the pseudogene TRBV3-2) and TRBJ2-1, with TRBD1 identical over 9 bases. From germline, CDR1 is LGHDT and CDR2 YNNKEL (reference sequence). This CDR3 region has 17 residues. V shed 5 bases and J 6 bases; nucleotides not matched to a gene: 14.

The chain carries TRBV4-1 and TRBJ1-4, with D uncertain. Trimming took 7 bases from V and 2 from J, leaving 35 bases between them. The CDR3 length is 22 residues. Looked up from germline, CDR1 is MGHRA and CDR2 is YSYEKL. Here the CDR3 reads CASTPFLLRTEGAPPTNEKLFF. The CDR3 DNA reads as TGCGCCAGCACCCCATTCTTACTAAGAACCGAGGGAGCCCCCCCGACTAATGAAAAACTGTTTTTT.

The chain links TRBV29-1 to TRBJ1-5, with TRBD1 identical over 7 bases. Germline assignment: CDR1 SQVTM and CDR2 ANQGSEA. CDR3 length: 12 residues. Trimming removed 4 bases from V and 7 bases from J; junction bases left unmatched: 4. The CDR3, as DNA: TGCAGCGTTGGACAGGGCGGGCAGCCCCAGCATTTT. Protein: CSVGQGGQPQHF.

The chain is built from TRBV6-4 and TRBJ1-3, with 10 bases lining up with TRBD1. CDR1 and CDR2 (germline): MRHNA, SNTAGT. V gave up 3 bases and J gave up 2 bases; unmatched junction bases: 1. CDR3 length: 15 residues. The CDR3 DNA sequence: TGTGCCAGCAGTGAAGGGACAGGGGCTGGAAACACCATATATTTT. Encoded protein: CASSEGTGAGNTIYF.

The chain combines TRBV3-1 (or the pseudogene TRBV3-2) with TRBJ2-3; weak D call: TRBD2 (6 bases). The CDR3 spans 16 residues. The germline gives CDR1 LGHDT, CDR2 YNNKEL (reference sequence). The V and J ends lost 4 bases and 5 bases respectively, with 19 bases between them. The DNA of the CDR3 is TGTGCCAGCAGCCCTACCTCCGGGGCTAGCGTAGATACGCAGTATTTT. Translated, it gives CASSPTSGASVDTQYF.

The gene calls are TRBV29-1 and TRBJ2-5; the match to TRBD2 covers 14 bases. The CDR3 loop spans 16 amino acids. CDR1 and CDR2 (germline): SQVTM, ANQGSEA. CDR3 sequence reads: CRPVGGLAGARETQYF. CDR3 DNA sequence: TGCAGACCAGTAGGGGGACTAGCGGGGGCACGGGAGACCCAGTACTTC.

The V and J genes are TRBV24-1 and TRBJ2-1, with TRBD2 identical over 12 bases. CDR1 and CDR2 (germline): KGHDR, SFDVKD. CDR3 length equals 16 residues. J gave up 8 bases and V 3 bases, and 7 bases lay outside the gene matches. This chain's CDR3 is CATSDPPSGGAYEQFF. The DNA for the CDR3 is TGTGCCACCAGTGATCCCCCTAGCGGGGGGGCCTATGAGCAGTTCTTC.

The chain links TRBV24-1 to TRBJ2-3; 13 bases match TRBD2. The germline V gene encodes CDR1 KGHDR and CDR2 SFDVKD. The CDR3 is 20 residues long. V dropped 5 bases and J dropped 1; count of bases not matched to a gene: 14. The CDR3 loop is CATSALPGLAGSLGTDTQYF. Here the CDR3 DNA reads TGTGCCACCAGTGCCCTGCCGGGACTAGCGGGGAGTTTGGGCACAGATACGCAGTATTTT.

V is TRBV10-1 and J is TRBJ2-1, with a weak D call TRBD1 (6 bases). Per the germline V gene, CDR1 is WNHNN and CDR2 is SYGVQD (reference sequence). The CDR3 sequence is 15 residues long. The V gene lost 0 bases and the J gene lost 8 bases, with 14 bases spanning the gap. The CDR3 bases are TGCGCCAGCAGTGAGTCCCTAGGACAGATCGATGAGCAGTTCTTC. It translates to CASSESLGQIDEQFF.

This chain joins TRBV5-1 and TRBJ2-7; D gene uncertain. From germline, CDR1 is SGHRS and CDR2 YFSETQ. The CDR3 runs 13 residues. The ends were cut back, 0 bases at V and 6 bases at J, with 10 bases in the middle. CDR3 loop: CASSLDYGFEQYF. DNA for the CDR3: TGCGCCAGCAGCTTGGATTACGGGTTCGAGCAGTACTTC.

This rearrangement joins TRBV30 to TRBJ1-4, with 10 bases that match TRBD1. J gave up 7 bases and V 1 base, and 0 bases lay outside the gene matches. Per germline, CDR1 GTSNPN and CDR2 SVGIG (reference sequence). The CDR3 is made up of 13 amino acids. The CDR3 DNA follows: TGTGCCTGGAGTGGGACAGGGGGTGAAAAACTGTTTTTT. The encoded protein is CAWSGTGGEKLFF. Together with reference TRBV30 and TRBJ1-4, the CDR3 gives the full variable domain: SQTIHQWPATLVQPVGSPLSLECTVEGTSNPNLYWYRQAAGRGLQLLFYSVGIGQISSEVPQNLSASRPQDRQFILSSKKLLLSDSGFYLCAWSGTGGEKLFFGSGTQLSVL.